A single sample is the source of the 22 T cell receptor beta chains below, sequenced in a study of blood T cell repertoires in COVID-19. The repertoire was sequenced with immunoSEQ multiplex PCR; TCRdb's copy has only in-frame clones and lacks some. The profile shows fewer than 250,000 clones, roughly 80% of them singletons. Sequenced sample: peripheral blood. The receptors were sampled from a woman aged 60-75 years with COVID-19, enrolled during active disease.

V gene TRBV18 combines with J gene TRBJ2-6, with D possibly matching TRBD1 (6 bases). CDR3 length: 17 amino acids. Trimming removed 6 bases from V and 0 bases from J, with 15 bases in between. Per the germline V gene, CDR1 is KGHSH and CDR2 is LQKENI. CDR3 protein: CASSANTGSSGANVLTF. CDR3 DNA: TGTGCCAGCTCCGCGAATACAGGGAGCTCTGGGGCCAACGTCCTGACTTTC.

J is TRBJ1-5 and V is TRBV2; the match to TRBD1 covers 10 bases. V shed 5 bases, J shed 6 bases, and the junction held 7 bases outside the gene matches. The CDR3 contains 15 residues. In germline, CDR1 is SNHLY, CDR2 FYNNEI. The CDR3 bases are TGTGCCAGCAGTCTAACGACAGGGGGCTCTCAGCCCCAGCATTTT. This translates into CASSLTTGGSQPQHF. The whole variable domain, remainder taken from reference TRBV2 and TRBJ1-5, is EPEVTQTPSHQVTQMGQEVILRCVPISNHLYFYWYRQILGQKVEFLVSFYNNEISEKSEIFDDQFSVERPDGSNFTLKIRSTKLEDSAMYFCASSLTTGGSQPQHFGDGTRLSIL.

The chain recombines TRBV27 with TRBJ2-7; 7 bases match TRBD1. Trimming cost V 8 bases and J 3 bases; bases outside gene matches: 7. This CDR3 comprises 13 residues. Germline CDR1 is MNHEY and CDR2 is SMNVEV (reference sequence). CDR3 region: CASGDSGGYEQYF. The DNA of the CDR3 is TGTGCCAGCGGGGACAGTGGAGGCTACGAGCAGTACTTC.

This clone came up a few times. The chain employs TRBV5-4 and TRBJ2-7, with 7 positions matching TRBD2. The J segment lost 2 bases and the V segment lost 0 bases, leaving 5 bases of the junction unmatched. CDR3 length: 15 residues. Germline loops: CDR1 SGHNT, CDR2 YYREEE (reference sequence). In DNA form, the CDR3 reads TGTGCCAGCAGCTTGGCGGCTAGCGGTGCCTACGAGCAGTACTTC. Protein: CASSLAASGAYEQYF.

This clone was recorded a few times. The V call is TRBV7-8, the J call TRBJ1-5; 7 bases map to TRBD1. V was pared by 5 bases and J by 4 bases, with 8 bases of the junction left unmatched. CDR3 length: 15 amino acids. CDR1 is SGHVS and CDR2 is FQNEAQ in the germline V gene. DNA for the CDR3: TGTGCCAGCAGCAGTATGACAGGGATTAATCAGCCCCAGCATTTT. Translated: CASSSMTGINQPQHF. Based on the CDR3 plus reference TRBV7-8 and TRBJ1-5, the full variable domain is GAGVSQSPRYKVAKRGQDVALRCDPISGHVSLFWYQQALGQGPEFLTYFQNEAQLDKSGLPSDRFFAERPEGSVSTLKIQRTQQEDSAVYLCASSSMTGINQPQHFGDGTRLSIL.

This chain joins TRBV7-2 and TRBJ2-1; 7 bases are shared with TRBD2. The length of the CDR3 is 15 residues. The germline gives CDR1 SGHTA, CDR2 FQGNSA. With V trimmed by 3 bases and J by 5 bases, 7 bases remained unmatched. CDR3 bases: TGTGCCAGCAGCTTTACTCACGGGAGGAACAATGAGCAGTTCTTC. This sequence encodes CASSFTHGRNNEQFF.

V and J are TRBV5-8 and TRBJ2-2, with a weak D call TRBD1 (6 bases). Germline CDR1 SGHTS, CDR2 YDEGEE. The CDR3 has 16 residues. V lost 0 bases, J lost 1 base, and 10 bases lay in between. The CDR3 spells CASSLGQGRNTGELFF. The CDR3 DNA is TGTGCCAGCAGCTTGGGGCAGGGGCGGAACACCGGGGAGCTGTTTTTT.

This clone was picked up a small number of times. The CDR3 coding sequence is TGTGCCAGTAGTATAGAAGGCAGGGGGCTAAAAACCGGGGAGCTGTTTTTT. This translates into CASSIEGRGLKTGELFF. The genes are TRBV19 and TRBJ2-2, with 8 bases that match TRBD1. CDR1 and CDR2 (germline): LNHDA, SQIVND (reference sequence). The CDR3 runs to 17 residues. With V trimmed by 0 bases and J by 5 bases, 8 bases remained unmatched.

The rearrangement joins TRBV5-1 to TRBJ2-3; 7 nucleotides line up with TRBD1. The CDR3 is 15 residues long. Germline V gives CDR1 SGHRS, CDR2 YFSETQ. Unmatched junction bases numbered 5, after V lost 1 base and J lost 3 bases. The CDR3 region has the DNA TGCGCCAGCAGCTTGAGCAGCAGGGGGACAGATACGCAGTATTTT. This gives the protein CASSLSSRGTDTQYF.

The CDR3 nucleotides are TGTGCCAGCAGTTCTGCACTCGGGGTCTATGGCTACACCTTC. This gives the protein CASSSALGVYGYTF. The chain uses TRBV28 and TRBJ1-2; D gene uncertain. The V end lost 4 bases, the J end lost 4 bases, and 13 bases lay between the germline ends. This CDR3 is built from 14 residues. Germline V gene data show CDR1 as MDHEN and CDR2 as SYDVKM.

The V gene is TRBV7-8, the J gene TRBJ2-3, with a weak D call TRBD2 (5 bases). Trimming removed 5 bases from V and 6 bases from J, with 9 bases in between. Germline V gene sequence: CDR1 SGHVS, CDR2 FQNEAQ. The CDR3 has 12 amino acids. CDR3 coding DNA: TGTGCCAGCAGCCCCCGCGGGGATACGCAGTATTTT. Amino acids: CASSPRGDTQYF. The full variable domain, rest sourced from reference TRBV7-8 and TRBJ2-3, is GAGVSQSPRYKVAKRGQDVALRCDPISGHVSLFWYQQALGQGPEFLTYFQNEAQLDKSGLPSDRFFAERPEGSVSTLKIQRTQQEDSAVYLCASSPRGDTQYFGPGTRLTVL.

The rearrangement links TRBV15 to TRBJ2-7; no definite D call. V was shortened by 3 bases and J by 0 bases, with 24 bases between the two germline ends. The CDR3 has 19 residues. Germline V gives CDR1 LNHNV, CDR2 YYDKDF (reference sequence). The CDR3 nucleotides are TGTGCCACCAGCAGTTCGATAGTGTCGAAGACTTACCTCTCCTACGAGCAGTACGTC. Protein: CATSSSIVSKTYLSYEQYV.

This chain connects TRBV30 to TRBJ2-1, with 8 bases aligning to TRBD1. The CDR3 extends over 16 amino acids. V was clipped by 0 bases and J by 4 bases; unmatched bases: 8. Germline V gene data show CDR1 as GTSNPN and CDR2 as SVGIG (reference sequence). CDR3 coding DNA: TGTGCCTGGAGTGTACCCGGGACAGGAGTTTACAATGAGCAGTTCTTC. Its translation is CAWSVPGTGVYNEQFF.

CDR3 sequence (DNA): TGTGCCAGCAGCCAAGATTCAAGAGGGAAAGGGCAGTTCTTC. Translation gives CASSQDSRGKGQFF. The chain carries TRBV3-1 (or the pseudogene TRBV3-2) and TRBJ2-1, with D tentatively TRBD2 (5 bases). The CDR3 is 14 residues long. Per germline, CDR1 LGHDT and CDR2 YNNKEL (reference sequence). The V end lost 0 bases, the J end lost 12 bases, and 15 bases lay between the germline ends.

V gene TRBV19 combines with J gene TRBJ1-5, with D tentatively TRBD1 (6 bases). Trimming stripped 3 bases from V and 0 bases from J, with 15 bases between. CDR1 and CDR2 (germline): LNHDA, SQIVND (reference sequence). The CDR3 runs 17 residues. Here the CDR3 reads CASSMRGRGSSNQPQHF. The DNA for the CDR3 is TGTGCCAGTAGTATGAGAGGCAGGGGATCTAGCAATCAGCCCCAGCATTTT.

The chain joins TRBV5-1 to TRBJ2-3; 7 nucleotides line up with TRBD2. The length of the CDR3 is 16 residues. CDR1 SGHRS and CDR2 YFSETQ come from the germline V gene. J lost 0 bases, V lost 4 bases, and 8 bases had no gene match. In DNA form, the CDR3 reads TGCGCCAGCAGCGGCACGTTAGCGGGTAGCACAGATACGCAGTATTTT. Amino acids: CASSGTLAGSTDTQYF. The complete variable domain, with remaining parts taken from reference TRBV5-1 and TRBJ2-3, reads KAGVTQTPRYLIKTRGQQVTLSCSPISGHRSVSWYQQTPGQGLQFLFEYFSETQRNKGNFPGRFSGRQFSNSRSEMNVSTLELGDSALYLCASSGTLAGSTDTQYFGPGTRLTVL.

This sequence joins TRBV5-1 and TRBJ2-1; TRBD2 is a possible D gene (6 bases). The CDR3 length is 13 residues. Per germline, CDR1 SGHRS and CDR2 YFSETQ. With 0 bases removed from V and 9 bases from J, the gap between germline ends came to 10 bases. CDR3 bases: TGCGCCAGCAGCTTGGCTCCGGAGGGTGAGCAGTTCTTC. As protein: CASSLAPEGEQFF.

This clone has a single count. V and J are TRBV28 and TRBJ2-7; D might be TRBD1 (6 bases). This CDR3 region has 16 residues. Germline V gene lookup returns CDR1 MDHEN and CDR2 SYDVKM. V lost 7 bases and J 4 bases, leaving 23 bases between the germline ends. CDR3 sequence reads: CASTQSGTPSFYEQYF. The CDR3 nucleotides are TGTGCCAGCACCCAATCTGGGACACCTTCCTTTTACGAGCAGTACTTC.

J is TRBJ1-1 and V is TRBV6-1; no reliable D call. CDR1 and CDR2 from the germline V gene are MNHNS and SASEGT. Trimming took off 1 base at V and 7 bases at J, with 4 bases between the two ends. This CDR3 is 11 amino acids long. As DNA, the CDR3 is TGTGCCAGCAGTGAAGTAAATGAAGCTTTCTTT. Translation: CASSEVNEAFF.

CDR3 coding DNA: TGTGCCAGCAGTTACGACTCGTCTCGAGAGACCCAGTACTTC. Its protein product is CASSYDSSRETQYF. This chain joins TRBV6-6 and TRBJ2-5; no reliable D call. This CDR3 region has 14 residues. Between the trimmed V and J ends, which lost 2 bases and 4 bases, there was a span of 11 bases. CDR1 is MNHNY and CDR2 is SVGAGI in the germline V gene (reference sequence).

The chain employs TRBV10-3 and TRBJ2-1; D gene uncertain. V was pared by 4 bases and J by 0 bases, with 10 bases between. There are 15 residues in the CDR3. Germline-derived CDR1 and CDR2 are ENHRY and SYGVKD. DNA of the CDR3: TGTGCCATCAGTGGGTCTTACAGCTCCTACAATGAGCAGTTCTTC. Translated, it gives CAISGSYSSYNEQFF.

The table lists this clone with a count of one. The rearrangement uses TRBV27 and TRBJ1-3; D not certain. Deletions cut 3 bases from V and 2 bases from J, with 14 bases between. CDR3 length: 16 amino acids. Germline V gene lookup returns CDR1 MNHEY and CDR2 SMNVEV (reference sequence). DNA of the CDR3: TGTGCCAGCAGTTTTCGCCGGGGAGGAGCTGGAAACACCATATATTTT. Translation: CASSFRRGGAGNTIYF.